The clone carrying this T cell receptor beta chain was seen just once. Trimming pared 3 bases from V and 0 bases from J, leaving 9 bases between. The CDR3 runs 15 residues. In germline, CDR1 is LNHDA, CDR2 SQIVND (reference sequence). The source of the sample is a study of OX40 agonist ivuxolimab in advanced cancers. As for the study in general: Partial responses occurred in Three dose-escalation patients, one with hepatocellular carcinoma and two with cutaneous melanoma.

The table came from immunoSEQ multiplex PCR; TCRdb's copy has only in-frame clones and leaves some out. The sample lists roughly 35,000 clones; approximately 79% were seen once. The TCR originated in an adult with an advanced solid tumor such as melanoma, head and neck, liver or kidney cancer. The chain combines TRBV19 with TRBJ1-3; possibly TRBD1 for D (5 bases). The sample here was CD4+ or CD8+ T cells sorted from blood, taken in a trial of the OX40 agonist ivuxolimab. The CDR3 sequence: CASSIGGYSGNTIYF. In DNA form, the CDR3 reads TGTGCCAGTAGTATCGGGGGTTACTCTGGAAACACCATATATTTT.